This T cell receptor beta chain was recovered during a study of blood T cells in healthy people across ages. Notes on the study in general: Older individuals had lower TCR beta diversity per million T cells (the decline was roughly linear).

This CDR3 spans 14 amino acids. V gave up 1 base and J gave up 9 bases, with 10 bases separating them. CDR1 and CDR2 from the germline V gene are SEHNR and FQNEAQ (reference sequence). PCR was performed a second time for about 7 to 12 cycles using a sample-barcoded 5' primer and a J-beta primer mix. Each cDNA molecule, via a template-switch adaptor with 12 random nucleotides, was tagged. From each sample, at least 2.5 million paired-end reads containing CDR3 were obtained. TCRdb independently ran MiXCR on the 5' RACE reads; one entry per CDR3 protein. The sample holds 380,000 or so distinct CDR3 sequences, about 55% seen once. On this clonotype: Antigen: not known.

The sequencing input was blood. The chain employs TRBV7-9 and TRBJ1-6, with D uncertain. This clonotype originated in a man aged 55 to 70 in good health. The chain's CDR3 is CASSLGGNGSPLHF. The DNA for the CDR3 is TGTGCCAGCAGCTTAGGAGGAAACGGTTCACCCCTCCACTTT. Based on the CDR3 plus reference TRBV7-9 and TRBJ1-6, the full variable domain is DTGVSQNPRHKITKRGQNVTFRCDPISEHNRLYWYRQTLGQGPEFLTYFQNEAQLEKSRLLSDRFSAERPKGSFSTLEIQRTEQGDSAMYLCASSLGGNGSPLHFGNGTRLTVT.